This TCR beta chain is from a study of CD4 T cells in relation to SARS-CoV-2 and coronaviruses. Study in general: TCR beta CDR3s were sequenced after roughly nine-day antigen culture of PBMCs. Negative control cultures got HIV-1 Nef peptides or no peptide.

Unexposed donor CD4+ T cells date from 2011-2018, before the COVID-19 pandemic. CD4+ T cells were isolated from the cells after nine to eleven days of culture. On days 3 and 7, cultures got half fresh IL-2 medium. As to this clone: Its antigen remains unknown.

This CDR3 comprises 15 residues. The germline gives CDR1 MDHEN, CDR2 SYDVKM. V shed 4 bases, J shed 4 bases, and the junction held 3 bases outside the gene matches. Sequencing used immunoSEQ multiplex PCR; TCRdb keeps in-frame clones, though not all of them. The sample holds around 25,000 clones, around 74% seen once. The sequenced material came from CD4+ T cells from PBMCs, cultured in vitro. V is TRBV28 and J is TRBJ2-3; 12 nucleotides align to TRBD1. This sequence was found in a human donor in good health. CDR3 DNA: TGTGCCAGCAGTTCGGGACAGGGGGCCTCAGATACGCAGTATTTT. Translated: CASSSGQGASDTQYF.